The entry below gives a single T cell receptor (beta chain) sequence along with its context. At the DNA level, this CDR3 is encoded by other sequences in the same sample as well. The sample belongs to a study of blood T cell repertoires in COVID-19. Overall study: The study drew acute and convalescent COVID-19 samples from the United States, Italy and Spain.

The CDR3 runs to 12 residues. Trimming took 4 bases from V and 5 from J, leaving 9 bases between them. The germline gives CDR1 SGHRS, CDR2 YFSETQ. Original methodology: Counts of nucleated cells, estimated from reference gene primer amplification, were obtained. Assay: immunoSEQ multiplex PCR; the TCRdb copy retains only in-frame clones and omits some. D and trimming come from the DNA, and the V and J calls and clone size come from that table. The sample comprises approximately 240,000 clones, approximately 80% of which are singletons, and 4.5% to 6% rests with the top ten. The TCR sequence derives from a woman older than 75 with active or convalescent COVID-19. The chain carries TRBV5-1 and TRBJ2-5, with D possibly TRBD1 on 5 matching bases. Sequenced sample: peripheral blood. This chain's CDR3 is CASSGAEETQYF. CDR3 coding DNA: TGCGCCAGCAGCGGGGCGGAGGAGACCCAGTACTTC.